These T cell receptor beta chains were read from a single sample in a study of shared clonotypes between healthy human individuals. Sequenced by immunoSEQ multiplex PCR; TCRdb stores in-frame clones only, minus some. The data show hundreds of thousands of clones, about 96% seen once. The material sequenced was naive CD8+ T cells sorted from blood. These receptors all stem from a woman aged 30 to 39 in good health. Both conserved end residues are part of each CDR3. D genes are given only for firm matches. Size values are once, few and many counts, or a class for expanded clones, and some rows have none.

v_gene: TRBV5-4
d_gene: NA
j_gene: TRBJ2-1
abundance: NA
CDR3nt: TGTGCCAGCAGCTCCACTGGCTACAATGAGCAGTTCTTC
CDR3aa: CASSSTGYNEQFF

v_gene: TRBV27
d_gene: NA
j_gene: TRBJ1-2
abundance: NA
CDR3nt: TGTGCCAGCAGTTTAGACCGAGGAGGACCAAGGTATGGCTACACCTTC
CDR3aa: CASSLDRGGPRYGYTF

v_gene: TRBV4-1
d_gene: TRBD2
j_gene: TRBJ2-7
abundance: NA
CDR3nt: TGCGCCAGCAGCCAAGGGGCGGGAGTTGTCAACGAGCAGTACTTC
CDR3aa: CASSQGAGVVNEQYF

v_gene: TRBV4-2
d_gene: NA
j_gene: TRBJ1-1
abundance: NA
CDR3nt: TGTGCCAGCAGCCAAGAGGACAGACTGAACACTGAAGCTTTCTTT
CDR3aa: CASSQEDRLNTEAFF

v_gene: TRBV29-1
d_gene: NA
j_gene: TRBJ2-1
abundance: NA
CDR3nt: TGCAGCGTTGCGTCTGCGACCGGCGAGCAGTTCTTC
CDR3aa: CSVASATGEQFF

v_gene: TRBV30
d_gene: NA
j_gene: TRBJ2-1
abundance: NA
CDR3nt: TGTGCCGCTTTGGGACTCAGCTCCTACAATGAGCAGTTCTTC
CDR3aa: CAALGLSSYNEQFF

v_gene: TRBV6-1
d_gene: NA
j_gene: TRBJ2-7
abundance: NA
CDR3nt: TGTGCCAGCAGCCCGTGGCAGGCCTACGAGCAGTACTTC
CDR3aa: CASSPWQAYEQYF

v_gene: TRBV7-8
d_gene: TRBD1
j_gene: TRBJ1-6
abundance: NA
CDR3nt: TGTGCCAGCAGCTTAGAGGACAGGGGGGACTATAATTCACCCCTCCACTTT
CDR3aa: CASSLEDRGDYNSPLHF

v_gene: TRBV4-1
d_gene: TRBD2
j_gene: TRBJ2-3
abundance: NA
CDR3nt: TGCGCCAGCAGCCCAAGCGGGTCGACTAGCGGGAGGGCAGATACGCAGTATTTT
CDR3aa: CASSPSGSTSGRADTQYF

v_gene: TRBV14
d_gene: TRBD1
j_gene: TRBJ2-7
abundance: NA
CDR3nt: TGTGCCAGCAATCCCAGGGACAGGGGTCTCTACGAGCAGTACTTC
CDR3aa: CASNPRDRGLYEQYF

v_gene: TRBV13
d_gene: NA
j_gene: TRBJ2-7
abundance: NA
CDR3nt: TGTGCCAGCAGCCCCTCTGGGACCCAATTTTTCTACGAGCAGTACTTC
CDR3aa: CASSPSGTQFFYEQYF

v_gene: TRBV27
d_gene: TRBD2
j_gene: TRBJ2-2
abundance: NA
CDR3nt: TGTGCCAGCAGTTTCCTATCCGGGGGGGTAAACACCGGGGAGCTGTTTTTT
CDR3aa: CASSFLSGGVNTGELFF

v_gene: TRBV6-5
d_gene: NA
j_gene: TRBJ2-7
abundance: NA
CDR3nt: TGTGCCAGCAGTTACTCAATGGGGAGCTCCTACGAGCAGTACTTC
CDR3aa: CASSYSMGSSYEQYF

v_gene: TRBV6-1
d_gene: NA
j_gene: TRBJ2-5
abundance: NA
CDR3nt: TGTGCCAGCAGTGTAGTGCAGGGAGAGACCCAGTACTTC
CDR3aa: CASSVVQGETQYF

v_gene: TRBV7-9
d_gene: TRBD1
j_gene: TRBJ2-7
abundance: NA
CDR3nt: TGTGCCAGCAGTGTTATTAAAAGTCGGACAGGGGCCTACGAGCAGTACTTC
CDR3aa: CASSVIKSRTGAYEQYF

v_gene: TRBV13
d_gene: NA
j_gene: TRBJ2-7
abundance: NA
CDR3nt: TGTGCCAGCAGCTTCCAGCGAAACTACGAGCAGTACTTC
CDR3aa: CASSFQRNYEQYF

v_gene: TRBV5-6
d_gene: NA
j_gene: TRBJ2-7
abundance: NA
CDR3nt: TGTGCCAGCAGCTCCCCTGGCTCCTACGAGCAGTACTTC
CDR3aa: CASSSPGSYEQYF

v_gene: TRBV5-1
d_gene: TRBD2
j_gene: TRBJ2-2
abundance: NA
CDR3nt: TGCGCCAGCAGCTTATCGACTAGCGGGAGTCGGACCGGGGAGCTGTTTTTT
CDR3aa: CASSLSTSGSRTGELFF

v_gene: TRBV5-6
d_gene: NA
j_gene: TRBJ2-1
abundance: NA
CDR3nt: TGTGCCAGCAGCCGAAGGTACAATGAGCAGTTCTTC
CDR3aa: CASSRRYNEQFF

v_gene: TRBV18
d_gene: NA
j_gene: TRBJ1-3
abundance: NA
CDR3nt: TGTGCCAGCTCACCTTTCAACCAGGACCCGCCGTGGGACACCATATATTTT
CDR3aa: CASSPFNQDPPWDTIYF

v_gene: TRBV13
d_gene: TRBD2
j_gene: TRBJ2-7
abundance: once
CDR3nt: TGTGCCAGCAGCTTAGGAAGCGGGAGGGCCGGGTCCTACGAGCAGTACTTC
CDR3aa: CASSLGSGRAGSYEQYF

v_gene: TRBV5-6
d_gene: TRBD2
j_gene: TRBJ2-3
abundance: NA
CDR3nt: TGTGCCAGCAGCTTGGCCCGGGAGGGCACAGATACGCAGTATTTT
CDR3aa: CASSLAREGTDTQYF

v_gene: TRBV28
d_gene: TRBD2
j_gene: TRBJ2-1
abundance: NA
CDR3nt: TGTGCCAGCCATCAGCGGGAGGGCCTTTTGGAGCAGTTCTTC
CDR3aa: CASHQREGLLEQFF

v_gene: TRBV28
d_gene: TRBD1
j_gene: TRBJ2-5
abundance: NA
CDR3nt: TGTGCCAGCAGTTTCAACGACAGGGGACAAGAGACCCAGTACTTC
CDR3aa: CASSFNDRGQETQYF

v_gene: TRBV2
d_gene: TRBD2
j_gene: TRBJ2-3
abundance: NA
CDR3nt: TGTGCCAGCAGTGAAAGGCTAGCGGTCACAGATACGCAGTATTTT
CDR3aa: CASSERLAVTDTQYF

v_gene: TRBV27
d_gene: TRBD2
j_gene: TRBJ2-2
abundance: NA
CDR3nt: TGTGCCAGCAGTCGGACTAGCGGGAGGTACGGGGAGCTGTTTTTT
CDR3aa: CASSRTSGRYGELFF

v_gene: TRBV10-3
d_gene: NA
j_gene: TRBJ2-4
abundance: NA
CDR3nt: TGTGCCATCAGTGAGTCTTTGGGATCCCAAAGGGACATTCAGTACTTC
CDR3aa: CAISESLGSQRDIQYF

v_gene: TRBV4-1
d_gene: NA
j_gene: TRBJ2-1
abundance: NA
CDR3nt: TGCGCCAGCAGCCTACCGGGGGCCTACAATGAGCAGTTCTTC
CDR3aa: CASSLPGAYNEQFF

v_gene: TRBV27
d_gene: TRBD2
j_gene: TRBJ2-7
abundance: NA
CDR3nt: TGTGCCAGCACGACCGGGACTAGTGGCACCTACGAGCAGTACTTC
CDR3aa: CASTTGTSGTYEQYF

v_gene: TRBV7-9
d_gene: TRBD1
j_gene: TRBJ2-5
abundance: NA
CDR3nt: TGTGCCAGCAGCTCCTACGGGACAGAGCAAGAGACCCAGTACTTC
CDR3aa: CASSSYGTEQETQYF

v_gene: TRBV6-6
d_gene: NA
j_gene: TRBJ1-2
abundance: NA
CDR3nt: TGTGCCAGCAGTTACGCGGTTGAAGATGGCTACACCTTC
CDR3aa: CASSYAVEDGYTF

v_gene: TRBV5-4
d_gene: NA
j_gene: TRBJ2-7
abundance: NA
CDR3nt: TGTGCCAGCAGCTTCACCGGGGGGCAGGGTGAGCAGTACTTC
CDR3aa: CASSFTGGQGEQYF

v_gene: TRBV7-9
d_gene: NA
j_gene: TRBJ2-1
abundance: NA
CDR3nt: TGTGCCAGCAGCTTAAGGGAGGGGGTCTACAATGAGCAGTTCTTC
CDR3aa: CASSLREGVYNEQFF

v_gene: TRBV11-3
d_gene: NA
j_gene: TRBJ2-1
abundance: NA
CDR3nt: TGTGCCAGCAGCTTTTATGCGACAGAGACGAATGAGCAGTTCTTC
CDR3aa: CASSFYATETNEQFF

v_gene: TRBV27
d_gene: TRBD2
j_gene: TRBJ2-7
abundance: NA
CDR3nt: TGTGCCAGCACCGGACTAGCGGGAGGCCCCTACGAGCAGTACTTC
CDR3aa: CASTGLAGGPYEQYF

v_gene: TRBV30
d_gene: NA
j_gene: TRBJ2-3
abundance: NA
CDR3nt: TGTGCCTGGAGTGTAGGGTCCGGGAGTCTAGATACGCAGTATTTT
CDR3aa: CAWSVGSGSLDTQYF

v_gene: TRBV11-2
d_gene: TRBD2
j_gene: TRBJ2-7
abundance: NA
CDR3nt: TGTGCCAGCAGCTTAGGTACTAGCGGAGCCTACGAGCAGTACTTC
CDR3aa: CASSLGTSGAYEQYF

v_gene: TRBV27
d_gene: TRBD1
j_gene: TRBJ2-1
abundance: NA
CDR3nt: TGTGCCAGCGGCCGGGACAGCTACAATGAGCAGTTCTTC
CDR3aa: CASGRDSYNEQFF

v_gene: TRBV5-8
d_gene: NA
j_gene: TRBJ2-4
abundance: NA
CDR3nt: TGTGCCAGCACCCACCGACTGGGAATGAGGTACTTC
CDR3aa: CASTHRLGMRYF

v_gene: TRBV30
d_gene: TRBD2
j_gene: TRBJ2-7
abundance: NA
CDR3nt: TGTGCCTGGGCTTTGGGAGGGAGCTCCTACGAGCAGTACTTC
CDR3aa: CAWALGGSSYEQYF

v_gene: TRBV27
d_gene: NA
j_gene: TRBJ2-7
abundance: NA
CDR3nt: TGTGCCAGCAGTCCCCGCCCCGACTCCTACGAGCAGTACTTC
CDR3aa: CASSPRPDSYEQYF

v_gene: TRBV5-4
d_gene: NA
j_gene: TRBJ1-1
abundance: once
CDR3nt: TGTGCCAGCAGCTTGGGGGGTTTTGAAGCTTTCTTT
CDR3aa: CASSLGGFEAFF

v_gene: TRBV27
d_gene: NA
j_gene: TRBJ2-7
abundance: NA
CDR3nt: TGTGCCAGCAGTTCCCTCGGGGGCTCCCTCGCCTACGAGCAGTACTTC
CDR3aa: CASSSLGGSLAYEQYF

v_gene: TRBV28
d_gene: TRBD2
j_gene: TRBJ2-3
abundance: NA
CDR3nt: TGTGCCAGCAGTCCGTCGACTAGCGGGAGTTTACCAGATACGCAGTATTTT
CDR3aa: CASSPSTSGSLPDTQYF

v_gene: TRBV11-3
d_gene: NA
j_gene: TRBJ2-1
abundance: once
CDR3nt: TGTGCCAGCAGCTTAGGTTGGCGGGCCCCCTACAATGAGCAGTTCTTC
CDR3aa: CASSLGWRAPYNEQFF

v_gene: TRBV27
d_gene: TRBD2
j_gene: TRBJ2-1
abundance: NA
CDR3nt: TGTGCCAGCAGTCCCGGGACTAGTACGTGGGAGCAGTTCTTC
CDR3aa: CASSPGTSTWEQFF

v_gene: TRBV7-9
d_gene: NA
j_gene: TRBJ1-5
abundance: few
CDR3nt: TGTGCCAGCAGCTTAGGAGGGAGCGATCAGCCCCAGCATTTT
CDR3aa: CASSLGGSDQPQHF

v_gene: TRBV27
d_gene: TRBD1
j_gene: TRBJ2-5
abundance: NA
CDR3nt: TGTGCCAGCAGTAACTACCCGGGACAGGGTTTTCAGACCCAGTACTTC
CDR3aa: CASSNYPGQGFQTQYF

v_gene: TRBV5-8
d_gene: NA
j_gene: TRBJ2-5
abundance: NA
CDR3nt: TGTGCCAGCAGCGACATGTCCGGGGAGACCCAGTACTTC
CDR3aa: CASSDMSGETQYF

v_gene: TRBV7-9
d_gene: NA
j_gene: TRBJ1-2
abundance: NA
CDR3nt: TGTGCCAGCAGCTTATCAGCTTCTTCAGCTAACTATGGCTACACCTTC
CDR3aa: CASSLSASSANYGYTF

v_gene: TRBV6-1
d_gene: TRBD1
j_gene: TRBJ1-5
abundance: NA
CDR3nt: TGTGCCAGCAGTGGGTGGGACAGGGGGCTTCAGCCCCAGCATTTT
CDR3aa: CASSGWDRGLQPQHF

v_gene: TRBV11-2
d_gene: TRBD2
j_gene: TRBJ2-1
abundance: NA
CDR3nt: TGTGCCAGCAGCTTAGTTCCGGGGGGCTCCTACAATGAGCAGTTCTTC
CDR3aa: CASSLVPGGSYNEQFF

v_gene: TRBV27
d_gene: NA
j_gene: TRBJ1-1
abundance: NA
CDR3nt: TGTGCCAGCAGTTATCGGGGGGGAAACACTGAAGCTTTCTTT
CDR3aa: CASSYRGGNTEAFF

v_gene: TRBV2
d_gene: NA
j_gene: TRBJ2-1
abundance: NA
CDR3nt: TGTGCCAGCAGTGAAACGGAGCCGCCCGACGAGAGCTCCTACAATGAGCAGTTCTTC
CDR3aa: CASSETEPPDESSYNEQFF